Listed below are T cell receptor beta chains from one sample, sequenced in a study of T cell repertoires in cytomegalovirus infection. TCRdb reanalysed the reads using MiXCR and keeps one entry per CDR3 protein. The sample has 700,000 to 900,000 distinct CDR3 sequences, approximately 32% seen once; the top ten hold approximately 14%. The antigens for these receptors are not known. This specimen consisted of cultured CD8+ T cells from PBMCs, obtained from culture after CMV antigen stimulation. The source is a human donor in good health (CMV status not recorded). Some clones in this sample may be carry-over from other donors' samples. The conserved cysteine and the conserved F or W are not part of the CDR3 here. D genes are given only for firm matches.

V gene	J gene	D gene	CDR3 protein
TRBV6-1	TRBJ2-4	-	ASSPHRGSLAKNIQY
TRBV7-2	TRBJ2-7	-	ASSALVSRGYEQY
TRBV27	TRBJ1-5	TRBD1	ASSLRGRGKNQPQH
TRBV5-1	TRBJ2-2	-	ASSLGSGSTGELF
TRBV9	TRBJ2-1	-	ASSFYARPYNEQF
TRBV7-9	TRBJ1-1	TRBD1	ASRQDRGRAAF
TRBV7-9	TRBJ1-4	-	ASSVTQNEKLF
TRBV11-1	TRBJ1-2	-	ASSYNSLRDGYT
TRBV12-3/TRBV12-4	TRBJ1-4	TRBD1	ATRTGRDEKLF
TRBV7-6	TRBJ1-1	-	ASSSEVHTEAF
TRBV7-6	TRBJ2-2	TRBD2	ASSFDTSGGTNTGELF
TRBV9	TRBJ1-2	-	ASSLSGTWNYGYT
TRBV29-1	TRBJ2-2	-	SVEDVGSGELF
TRBV5-6	TRBJ1-2	TRBD1	ASSLEWDRVGYGYT
TRBV7-9	TRBJ2-1	-	ASSLVTYEQF